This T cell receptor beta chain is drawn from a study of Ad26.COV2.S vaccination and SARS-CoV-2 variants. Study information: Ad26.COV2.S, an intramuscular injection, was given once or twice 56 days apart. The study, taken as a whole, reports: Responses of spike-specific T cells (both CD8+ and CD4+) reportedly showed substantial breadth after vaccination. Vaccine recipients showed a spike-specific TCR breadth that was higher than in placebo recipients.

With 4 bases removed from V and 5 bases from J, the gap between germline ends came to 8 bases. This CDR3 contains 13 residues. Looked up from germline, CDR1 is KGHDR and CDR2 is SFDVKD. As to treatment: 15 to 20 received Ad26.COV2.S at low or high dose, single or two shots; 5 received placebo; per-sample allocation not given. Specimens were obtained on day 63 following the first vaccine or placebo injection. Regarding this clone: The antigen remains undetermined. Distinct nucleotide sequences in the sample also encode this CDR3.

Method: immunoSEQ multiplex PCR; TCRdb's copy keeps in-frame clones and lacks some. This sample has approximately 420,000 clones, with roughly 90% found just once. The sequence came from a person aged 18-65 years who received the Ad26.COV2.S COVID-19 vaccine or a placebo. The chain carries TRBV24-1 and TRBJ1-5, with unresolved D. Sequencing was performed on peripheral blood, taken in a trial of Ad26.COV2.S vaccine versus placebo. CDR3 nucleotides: TGTGCCACCAGTGACCGGGGAGATCAGCCCCAGCATTTT. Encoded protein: CATSDRGDQPQHF.